What follows are 24 T cell receptor beta chains derived from one specimen sequenced in a study of blood T cell repertoires in COVID-19. TCRdb's copy holds only in-frame clones and misses some; the assay was immunoSEQ multiplex PCR. The sample lists 130,000 or so clones, 70% to 90% seen once, with less than 2.5% in the top ten. The sequenced sample was peripheral blood. These receptors were collected from a man between 65 and 80 years old with active COVID-19.

J is TRBJ2-7 and V is TRBV18; 14 nucleotides agree with TRBD2. CDR1 is KGHSH and CDR2 is LQKENI in the germline V gene. The CDR3 consists of 21 residues. J was trimmed by 5 bases and V by 5 bases; bases with no gene match: 23. The CDR3 DNA reads as TGTGCCAGCTCAATTTCAGGGATGACGATTGGGACTAGCGGGAGACCCCACGAGCAGTACTTC. Encoded protein: CASSISGMTIGTSGRPHEQYF.

The chain recombines TRBV5-1 with TRBJ2-7, with a possible D match to TRBD1 (6 bases). Germline values: CDR1 SGHRS, CDR2 YFSETQ. V dropped 4 bases and J dropped 0 bases, with 8 bases sitting between them. CDR3 size: 13 residues. The DNA for the CDR3 is TGCGCCAGCAGCCCGGACAGCTCCTACGAGCAGTACTTC. It translates to CASSPDSSYEQYF.

The chain uses TRBV3-1 (or the pseudogene TRBV3-2) and TRBJ2-1, with a possible D match to TRBD2 (5 bases). Germline V gene lookup returns CDR1 LGHDT and CDR2 YNNKEL (reference sequence). The germline V and J ends were trimmed by 1 base and 10 bases, with 5 bases remaining between them. This CDR3 has 11 amino acids. The CDR3 region has the DNA TGTGCCAGCAGCCAAGCGGGGGAGCAGTTCTTC. This gives the protein CASSQAGEQFF.

The rearrangement uses TRBV7-6 and TRBJ2-3; 14 bases are a match to TRBD2. Per germline, CDR1 SGHVS and CDR2 FNYEAQ. Trimming took 5 bases from V and 5 from J; bases not matched to a gene: 6. The length of the CDR3 is 16 residues. CDR3 bases: TGTGCCAGCAGCGACGGGACTAGCGGGAGAGGAGATACGCAGTATTTT. Encoded protein: CASSDGTSGRGDTQYF.

Regarding this clone: At one end the junction does not follow the germline gene, possibly because of a read error. This chain connects TRBV7-2 to TRBJ2-1, with 7 bases fitting TRBD1. This CDR3 has 11 amino acids. CDR1 is SGHTA and CDR2 is FQGNSA in the germline V gene. CDR3 in amino acids: CASSSRTGSIF. CDR3 coding DNA: TGTGCCAGCAGCTCGAGGACAGGCTCGATCTTC.

This clone was seen only once. The rearrangement links TRBV23-1 to TRBJ2-7, with 11 positions matching TRBD2. TRBV23-1 is marked as an open reading frame, function uncertain. This CDR3 is 18 amino acids long. V shed 2 bases and J 4 bases; nucleotides not matched to a gene: 13. This chain's CDR3 is CASSQLGWGRLAGYEQYF. The CDR3 DNA reads TGCGCCAGCAGTCAACTTGGGTGGGGCAGACTAGCGGGGTACGAGCAGTACTTC.

This sequence joins TRBV12-3 or TRBV12-4 and TRBJ2-7; TRBD1 is a possible D gene (6 bases). The CDR3 covers 13 residues. The V end lost 3 bases, the J end lost 4 bases, and 10 bases lay between the germline ends. The CDR3 coding sequence is TGTGCCAGCAGTTTGGGACAAGTTTACGAGCAGTACTTC. Protein product: CASSLGQVYEQYF.

The chain combines TRBV11-2 with TRBJ1-2; TRBD1 matches 9 bases. CDR1 and CDR2 from the germline V gene are SGHAT and FQNNGV. The trim removed 5 bases at V and 8 bases at J, leaving 9 bases unmatched. The CDR3 extends over 14 amino acids. As DNA, the CDR3 is TGTGCCAGCAGCACGGACAGGGGTCTGCGAGGCTACACCTTC. This translates into CASSTDRGLRGYTF.

The V and J genes are TRBV9 and TRBJ1-3, with D possibly matching TRBD1 (6 bases). This CDR3 spans 14 amino acids. In germline, CDR1 is SGDLS, CDR2 YYNGEE. V was clipped by 0 bases and J by 4 bases, with 8 bases between them. The DNA of the CDR3 is TGTGCCAGCAGCGTAGATACAGGGGGAAACACCATATATTTT. Translated, it gives CASSVDTGGNTIYF.

This clone appeared once. This chain links TRBV6-5 with TRBJ2-5, with TRBD2 matching over 13 bases. J was trimmed by 9 bases and V by 5 bases; bases with no gene match: 9. Germline assignment: CDR1 MNHEY and CDR2 SVGAGI. The CDR3 totals 15 residues. CDR3 DNA sequence: TGTGCCAGCAGTCAATCGACTAGCGGGAGGAGGCCCCAGTACTTC. This sequence encodes CASSQSTSGRRPQYF.

This clone came up once. The V call is TRBV3-1 (or the pseudogene TRBV3-2), the J call TRBJ1-2, with TRBD1 matching 7 bases. The germline V gene encodes CDR1 LGHDT and CDR2 YNNKEL (reference sequence). The CDR3 has 15 amino acids. V dropped 1 base and J dropped 2; count of bases not matched to a gene: 4. The chain's CDR3 is CASSQVKGANYGYTF. DNA for the CDR3: TGTGCCAGCAGCCAAGTGAAGGGGGCCAACTATGGCTACACCTTC.

The CDR3 region has the DNA TGTGCCAGCAGCCCCACGGGGGTCTCCTACAATGAGCAGTTCTTC. This codes for CASSPTGVSYNEQFF. J is TRBJ2-1 and V is TRBV6-2 or TRBV6-3; tentative D call: TRBD2 (6 bases). Between the trimmed V and J ends, which lost 6 bases and 0 bases, there was a span of 12 bases. From germline, CDR1 is MNHEY and CDR2 SVGEGT. This CDR3 has 15 residues.

J is TRBJ2-5 and V is TRBV29-1, with TRBD1 matching over 9 bases. The V and J ends lost 6 bases and 5 bases, in that order; junction bases with no gene match: 4. CDR3 length equals 12 residues. From germline, CDR1 is SQVTM and CDR2 ANQGSEA. The CDR3 DNA follows: TGCAGCGTCAAAACAGGGGGCGAGACCCAGTACTTC. Amino acids: CSVKTGGETQYF.

V and J are TRBV19 and TRBJ2-2, with unresolved D. Trimming stripped 4 bases from V and 1 base from J, with 4 bases between. Germline V lookup: CDR1 LNHDA, CDR2 SQIVND (reference sequence). The CDR3 loop spans 13 amino acids. CDR3 region: CASSSVNTGELFF. CDR3 in DNA: TGTGCCAGTAGTAGCGTGAACACCGGGGAGCTGTTTTTT.

The chain couples TRBV28 to TRBJ2-7; 13 positions agree with TRBD2. This CDR3 comprises 12 residues. Germline CDR1 is MDHEN and CDR2 is SYDVKM. The CDR3 protein is CGTSGSSYEQYF. The CDR3 coding sequence is TGTGGGACTAGCGGGAGTTCCTACGAGCAGTACTTC.

V is TRBV4-2 and J is TRBJ2-7, with 13 bases lining up with TRBD2. V shed 1 base, J shed 1 base, and the junction held 4 bases outside the gene matches. This CDR3 comprises 17 residues. Germline CDR1 and CDR2: LGHNA and YNFKEQ. In DNA form, the CDR3 reads TGTGCCAGCAGCCAAGGGACTAGCGGGAGTGGGTCCTACGAGCAGTACTTC. Its protein is CASSQGTSGSGSYEQYF.

The chain employs TRBV14 and TRBJ2-2; TRBD2 agrees at 12 bases. Trimming cost V 2 bases and J 1 base; bases outside gene matches: 2. The CDR3 contains 17 residues. Germline assignment: CDR1 SGHDN and CDR2 FVKESK. CDR3 region: CASSQRTSGVNTGELFF. As DNA, the CDR3 is TGTGCCAGCAGCCAACGGACTAGCGGGGTGAACACCGGGGAGCTGTTTTTT.

The CDR3 DNA follows: TGTGCCAGCAGCTCGACACGCTCGTCTAACTATGGCTACACCTTC. This gives the protein CASSSTRSSNYGYTF. The genes are TRBV7-9 and TRBJ1-2; D gene unclear. The CDR3 has 15 amino acids. Trimming took 4 bases from V and 0 from J, leaving 12 bases between them. In germline, CDR1 is SEHNR, CDR2 FQNEAQ (reference sequence).

This clone has just a few counts. The rearrangement uses TRBV28 and TRBJ1-5; TRBD1 agrees at 9 bases. V lost 6 bases and J lost 7; bases outside the gene matches: 10. The CDR3 has 15 amino acids. The germline V gene encodes CDR1 MDHEN and CDR2 SYDVKM. In nucleotides, the CDR3 is TGTGCCAGCAGAGCAGCCGGGACAGGGAAGCAGCCCCAGCATTTT. As protein: CASRAAGTGKQPQHF.

V and J are TRBV14 and TRBJ1-2; TRBD1 is a possible D gene (5 bases). The CDR3 is 13 amino acids. Per germline, CDR1 SGHDN and CDR2 FVKESK. The V end was cut by 1 base, the J end by 4 bases, with 7 bases between. The CDR3 region has the DNA TGTGCCAGCAGCCAAGTAACAGGCTATGGCTACACCTTC. It specifies CASSQVTGYGYTF.

The chain uses TRBV3-1 (or the pseudogene TRBV3-2) and TRBJ2-3; D is uncertain. This CDR3 is built from 13 residues. Germline V gene sequence: CDR1 LGHDT, CDR2 YNNKEL (reference sequence). Trimming left V 1 base short and J 5 bases short, with 7 bases between. This CDR3 reads CASSQAVEDTQYF. The CDR3 coding sequence is TGTGCCAGCAGCCAAGCAGTTGAAGATACGCAGTATTTT.

This clone was seen more than once but under ten times. The genes are TRBV3-1 (or the pseudogene TRBV3-2) and TRBJ1-3, with D possibly TRBD1 on 6 matching bases. CDR3 length: 16 amino acids. V gave up 5 bases and J gave up 0 bases, with 14 bases separating them. The germline V gene encodes CDR1 LGHDT and CDR2 YNNKEL (reference sequence). The CDR3, as DNA: TGTGCCAGCAGCTATTCAGGGGTTTTCTCTGGAAACACCATATATTTT. It codes for CASSYSGVFSGNTIYF.

CDR3 sequence: CASSQDVGPGVGLAGAHNEQFF. The DNA for the CDR3 is TGTGCCAGCAGCCAAGATGTAGGCCCGGGTGTCGGACTAGCGGGAGCCCACAATGAGCAGTTCTTC. The V gene is TRBV14, the J gene TRBJ2-1, with TRBD2 identical over 13 bases. CDR3 length: 22 residues. The germline V gene encodes CDR1 SGHDN and CDR2 FVKESK. Trimming removed 0 bases from V and 5 bases from J; junction bases left unmatched: 19.

This clone showed up just once. The chain joins TRBV27 to TRBJ2-3; possible D gene TRBD1, 5 bases. CDR3 length: 14 amino acids. Deletions cut 4 bases from V and 5 bases from J, with 13 bases between. Germline V gene lookup returns CDR1 MNHEY and CDR2 SMNVEV (reference sequence). The CDR3 region is CASSYRSGLDTQYF. The DNA of the CDR3 is TGTGCCAGCAGTTACAGGTCGGGTTTAGATACGCAGTATTTT.